The subject of this entry is one T cell receptor beta chain. RNA transcripts were the template for amplifying TCR beta CDR3 regions. The TCR CDR3 was amplified in a first-round RT-PCR using the HTBI primer set. MiXCR was run by TCRdb on the multiplex PCR reads, yielding one entry per CDR3 protein. The sample comprises under 350,000 distinct CDR3 sequences, about 15% of which are singletons, and just over 55% rests with the top ten. This specimen comes from a study of T cells in Graves' hyperthyroidism and ophthalmopathy. J gave up 8 bases and V 1 base, and 11 bases lay outside the gene matches. Germline values: CDR1 MNHEY, CDR2 SMNVEV (reference sequence). This CDR3 contains 16 residues. Uncontrolled infection, other autoimmune disease, pregnancy and lactation each barred patients from inclusion.

Sequencing was performed on blood. This receptor was taken from an older woman with Graves' ophthalmopathy. V is TRBV27 and J is TRBJ2-3, with 8 bases identical to TRBD2. The CDR3 DNA follows: TGTGCCAGCAGTTTATTGGCGGGAGGATATGGGGGTACGCAGTATTTT. Amino acids: CASSLLAGGYGGTQYF.